The source of this TCR beta chain is a study of OX40 agonist ivuxolimab in advanced cancers. Regarding the complete study: Ivuxolimab was an agonistic, fully human IgG2 monoclonal antibody directed against OX40 (CD134), a costimulatory receptor. Intravenous ivuxolimab was administered to patients every 2 weeks at six dose levels: 0.01, 0.1, 0.3, 1.5, 3 and 10 mg/kg. Of the roughly 51 patients in dose escalation, about 20 had hepatocellular carcinoma, around 15 had melanoma, 9 had renal cell carcinoma and 9 had head and neck cancer. In the dose-escalation cohort, around four fifths of patients were male, and the mean age was around 60 years, with a range of roughly 20 to 85. Prior anti-PD-1, anti-PD-L1 or anti-CTLA-4 therapy was permitted, and 35% to 40% of dose-escalation patients had received checkpoint inhibitors. Partial responses occurred in three dose-escalation patients: two with cutaneous melanoma and one with hepatocellular carcinoma. Peripheral TCRbeta sequencing aimed to test whether ivuxolimab altered TCR sequence diversity and caused clonal T-cell expansion. The paper covers the monotherapy dose-escalation part of the phase I ivuxolimab trial, which included N of about 56 patients. Broader findings and caveats from the paper: Low levels of normalized T-cell clonal expansion were also seen in some patients who did not respond. The antigen specificity of the clonally expanded peripheral T cells was not determined. On average, CD8+ T cells showed more expanded clones than CD4+ T cells after ivuxolimab. In the 0.1-3.0 mg/kg groups, partial responders were among the patients with the lowest normalized peripheral clonal expansion, particularly in CD8+ T cells. At doses of 0.1 to 3.0 mg/kg, clonal expansion of both CD4+ and CD8+ blood T cells was observed from baseline to week 6.

On this clone itself: Its antigen specificity is not known. Within one base of it there is no much larger clone, and no base qualities were kept.

Patients with a history of autoimmune disease or receiving systemic immunosuppression were excluded from the trial. Peripheral blood for TCR sequencing was collected from all dose cohorts at baseline, on cycle 4 day 1, and on cycle 7 day 1. The samples were taken from a phase I, first-in-human, multicenter, open-label dose-escalation trial of ivuxolimab. Adults with locally advanced or metastatic melanoma, renal cell, hepatocellular, or head and neck squamous cell carcinoma were enrolled in the trial. Before TCR sequencing, CD4+ T cells and CD8+ T cells from peripheral blood were sorted into separate populations. The CDR3 runs 13 amino acids, cysteine and phenylalanine included. The kept DNA is CDR3 alone, 39 bases in frame from the first base. From the germline V gene (reference sequence), CDR1 is SGHNT and CDR2 is YYREEE. V is pared back by 6 bases and J by 6 bases, with 14 bases lying between the germline termini.

To sequence the TCRbeta CDR3 region, genomic DNA was isolated from the sorted cells. The immunoSEQ Assay was used to sequence the TCRbeta CDR3 regions. The source is immuneACCESS, and TCRdb retained only in-frame sequences with V and J called. Part of the clones is not carried over; for the studies checked, unresolved V genes explain less than half of this, and the remainder is unexplained. The sample table records fewer than 45,000 clones; approximately 80% of these occur just once. Roughly 20% of the sample is held by the ten biggest clonotypes. This specimen was CD4+ or CD8+ T cells sorted from blood, taken in a trial of the OX40 agonist ivuxolimab. The receptor was isolated from an adult with an advanced solid tumor such as melanoma, head and neck, liver or kidney cancer. The receptor chain draws on TRBV5-4 and TRBJ2-3; TRBD2 is possibly the D segment (5 matching bases). The nucleotides are TGTGCCAGCAAGCTAGCAGAAGCGGATACGCAGTATTTT. It translates to CASKLAEADTQYF.